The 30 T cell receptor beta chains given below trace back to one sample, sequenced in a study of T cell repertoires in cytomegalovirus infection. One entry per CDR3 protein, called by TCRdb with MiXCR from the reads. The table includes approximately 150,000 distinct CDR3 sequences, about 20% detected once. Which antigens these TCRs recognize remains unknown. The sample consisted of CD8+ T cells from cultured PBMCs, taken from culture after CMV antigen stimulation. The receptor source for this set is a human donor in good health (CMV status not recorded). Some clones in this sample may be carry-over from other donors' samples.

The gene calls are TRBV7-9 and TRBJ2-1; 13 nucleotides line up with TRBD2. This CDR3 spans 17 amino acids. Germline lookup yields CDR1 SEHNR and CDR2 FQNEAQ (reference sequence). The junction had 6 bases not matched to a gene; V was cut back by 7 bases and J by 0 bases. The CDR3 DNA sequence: TGTGCCAGCATCGGACTAGCGGGGGTGAGCTCCTACAATGAGCAGTTCTTC. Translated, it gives CASIGLAGVSSYNEQFF.

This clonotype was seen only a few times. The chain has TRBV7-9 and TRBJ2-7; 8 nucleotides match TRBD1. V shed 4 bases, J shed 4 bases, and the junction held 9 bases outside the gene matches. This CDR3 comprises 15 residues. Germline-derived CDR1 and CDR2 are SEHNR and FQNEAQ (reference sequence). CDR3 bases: TGTGCCAGCAGCTCTGTCCGGGACAGGACTTACGAGCAGTACTTC. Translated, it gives CASSSVRDRTYEQYF.

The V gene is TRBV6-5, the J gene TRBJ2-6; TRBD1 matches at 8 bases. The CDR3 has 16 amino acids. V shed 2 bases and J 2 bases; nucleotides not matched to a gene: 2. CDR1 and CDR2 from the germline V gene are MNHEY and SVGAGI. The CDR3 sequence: CASSYQQGAGANVLTF. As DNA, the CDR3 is TGTGCCAGCAGTTACCAACAGGGGGCTGGGGCCAACGTCCTGACTTTC.

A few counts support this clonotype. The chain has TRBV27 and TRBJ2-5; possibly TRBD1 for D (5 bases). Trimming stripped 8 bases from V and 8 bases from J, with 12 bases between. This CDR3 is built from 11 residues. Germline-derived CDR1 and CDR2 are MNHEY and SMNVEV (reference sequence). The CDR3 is CASFQGTTQYF. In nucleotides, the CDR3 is TGTGCCAGCTTTCAGGGAACCACCCAGTACTTC.

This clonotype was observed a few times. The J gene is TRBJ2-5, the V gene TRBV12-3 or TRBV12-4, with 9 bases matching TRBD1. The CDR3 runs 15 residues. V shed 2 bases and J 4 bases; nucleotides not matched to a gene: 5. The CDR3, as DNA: TGTGCCAGCAGTTTACGGACAGGGGTGGGAGAGACCCAGTACTTC. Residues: CASSLRTGVGETQYF.

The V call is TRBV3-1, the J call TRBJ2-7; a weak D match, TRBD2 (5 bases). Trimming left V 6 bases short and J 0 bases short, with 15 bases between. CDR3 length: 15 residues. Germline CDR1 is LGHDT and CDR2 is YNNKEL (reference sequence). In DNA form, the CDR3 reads TGTGCCAGCAGTCTCAGGACGGGAAGCTCCTACGAGCAGTACTTC. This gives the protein CASSLRTGSSYEQYF.

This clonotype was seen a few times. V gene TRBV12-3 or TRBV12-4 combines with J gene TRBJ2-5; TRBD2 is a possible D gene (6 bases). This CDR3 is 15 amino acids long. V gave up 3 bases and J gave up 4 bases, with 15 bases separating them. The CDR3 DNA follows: TGTGCCAGCAGTTTTGGACCGGCCGGGGGAGAGACCCAGTACTTC. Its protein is CASSFGPAGGETQYF.

The CDR3 DNA reads as TGCAGTGCTAGGGCCTCTAGCGGGGAAGAGACCCAGTACTTC. Translating it yields CSARASSGEETQYF. The chain couples TRBV20-1 to TRBJ2-5; 9 bases are a match to TRBD2. CDR1 and CDR2 (germline): DFQATT, SNEGSKA (reference sequence). This CDR3 is 14 amino acids long. The V segment lost 3 bases and the J segment 3 bases; nucleotides outside the gene matches: 5.

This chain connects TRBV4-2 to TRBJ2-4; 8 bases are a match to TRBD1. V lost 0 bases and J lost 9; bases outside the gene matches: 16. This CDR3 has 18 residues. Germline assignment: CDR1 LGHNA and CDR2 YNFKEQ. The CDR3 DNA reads TGTGCCAGCAGCCAAGACCGAGGGGGCAGGGGGCATGAGGGCATTCAGTACTTC. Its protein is CASSQDRGGRGHEGIQYF.

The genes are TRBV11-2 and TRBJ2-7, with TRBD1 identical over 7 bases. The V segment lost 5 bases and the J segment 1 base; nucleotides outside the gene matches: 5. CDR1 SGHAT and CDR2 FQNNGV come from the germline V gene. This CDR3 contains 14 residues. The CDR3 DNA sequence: TGTGCCAGCAGCCCTCCGGGACAGTCCTACGAGCAGTACTTC. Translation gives CASSPPGQSYEQYF.

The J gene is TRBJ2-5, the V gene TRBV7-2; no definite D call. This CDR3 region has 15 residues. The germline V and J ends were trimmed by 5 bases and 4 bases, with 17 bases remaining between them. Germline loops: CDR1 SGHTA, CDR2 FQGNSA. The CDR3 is CASSATRTRGETQYF. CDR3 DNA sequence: TGTGCCAGCAGCGCGACCCGGACCCGAGGAGAGACCCAGTACTTC.

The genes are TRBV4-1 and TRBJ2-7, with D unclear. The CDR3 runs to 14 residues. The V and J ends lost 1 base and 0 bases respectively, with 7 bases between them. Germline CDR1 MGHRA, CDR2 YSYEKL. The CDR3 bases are TGCGCCAGCAGCCAAGCGGAATTCTCCTACGAGCAGTACTTC. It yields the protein CASSQAEFSYEQYF.

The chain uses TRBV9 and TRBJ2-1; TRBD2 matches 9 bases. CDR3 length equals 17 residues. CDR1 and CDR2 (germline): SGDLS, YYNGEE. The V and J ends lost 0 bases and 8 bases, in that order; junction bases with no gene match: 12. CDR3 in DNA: TGTGCCAGCAGCGTAGAGGGAGCGGGGGGCCCTAGGGATGAGCAGTTCTTC. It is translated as CASSVEGAGGPRDEQFF.

The CDR3 DNA sequence: TGTGCCAGCAGCTTTCGGGTAGCCTACGAGCAGTACTTC. Translating it yields CASSFRVAYEQYF. The genes are TRBV7-8 and TRBJ2-7; D is unresolved. Germline V gene sequence: CDR1 SGHVS, CDR2 FQNEAQ. The germline V and J ends were trimmed by 3 bases and 2 bases, with 8 bases remaining between them. The CDR3 is 13 residues long.

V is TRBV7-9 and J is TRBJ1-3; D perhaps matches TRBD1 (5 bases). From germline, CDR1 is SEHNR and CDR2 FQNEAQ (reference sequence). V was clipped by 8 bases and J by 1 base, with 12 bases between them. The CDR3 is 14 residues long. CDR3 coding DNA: TGTGCCAGCGACCCTCAGGGTTCTGGAAACACCATATATTTT. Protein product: CASDPQGSGNTIYF.

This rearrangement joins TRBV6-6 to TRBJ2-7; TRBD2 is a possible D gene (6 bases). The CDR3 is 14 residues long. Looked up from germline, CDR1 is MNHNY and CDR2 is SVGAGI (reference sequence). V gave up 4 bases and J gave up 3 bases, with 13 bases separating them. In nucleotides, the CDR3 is TGTGCCAGCAGTTGGTCTCGCGGGGTCTACGAGCAGTACTTC. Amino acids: CASSWSRGVYEQYF.

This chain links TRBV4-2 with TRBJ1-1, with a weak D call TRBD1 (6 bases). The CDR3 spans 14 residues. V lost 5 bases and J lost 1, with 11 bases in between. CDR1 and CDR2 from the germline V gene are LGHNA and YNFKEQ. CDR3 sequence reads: CASSLSGANTEAFF. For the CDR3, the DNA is TGTGCCAGCAGCTTGTCAGGGGCGAACACTGAAGCTTTCTTT.

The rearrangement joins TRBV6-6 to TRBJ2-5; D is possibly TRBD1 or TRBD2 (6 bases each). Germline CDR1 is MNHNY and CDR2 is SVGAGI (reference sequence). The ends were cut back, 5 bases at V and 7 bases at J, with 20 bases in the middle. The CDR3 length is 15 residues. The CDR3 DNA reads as TGTGCCAGCAGTCCACTGGAGGGACAAGTCGGGACCCAGTACTTC. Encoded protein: CASSPLEGQVGTQYF.

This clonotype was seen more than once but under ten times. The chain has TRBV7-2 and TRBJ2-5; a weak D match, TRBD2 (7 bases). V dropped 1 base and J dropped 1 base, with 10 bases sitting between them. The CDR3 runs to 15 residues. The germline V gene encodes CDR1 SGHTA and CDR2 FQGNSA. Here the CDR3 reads CASSLDGGLQETQYF. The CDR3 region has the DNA TGTGCCAGCAGCTTAGACGGGGGGCTCCAAGAGACCCAGTACTTC. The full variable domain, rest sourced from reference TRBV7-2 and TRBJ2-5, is GAGVSQSPSNKVTEKGKDVELRCDPISGHTALYWYRQSLGQGLEFLIYFQGNSAPDKSGLPSDRFSAERTGGSVSTLTIQRTQQEDSAVYLCASSLDGGLQETQYFGPGTRLLVL.

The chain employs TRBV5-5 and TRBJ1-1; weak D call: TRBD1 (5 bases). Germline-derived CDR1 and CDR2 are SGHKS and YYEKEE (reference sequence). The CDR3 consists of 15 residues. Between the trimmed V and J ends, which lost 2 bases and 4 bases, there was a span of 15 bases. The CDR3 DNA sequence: TGTGCCAGCAGCTTTGAGAGGGGAAGGAGCACTGAAGCTTTCTTT. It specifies CASSFERGRSTEAFF.

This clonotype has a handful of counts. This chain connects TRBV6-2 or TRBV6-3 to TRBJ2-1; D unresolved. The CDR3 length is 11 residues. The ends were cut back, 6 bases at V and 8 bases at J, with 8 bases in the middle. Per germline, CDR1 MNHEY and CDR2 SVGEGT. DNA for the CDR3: TGTGCCAGCAGGAGGAATCATGAGCAGTTCTTC. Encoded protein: CASRRNHEQFF.

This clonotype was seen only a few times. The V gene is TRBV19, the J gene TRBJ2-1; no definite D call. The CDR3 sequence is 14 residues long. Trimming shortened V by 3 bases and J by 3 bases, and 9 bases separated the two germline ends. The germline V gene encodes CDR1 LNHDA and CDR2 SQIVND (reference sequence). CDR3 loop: CASSIIAGYNEQFF. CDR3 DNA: TGTGCCAGTAGTATTATCGCAGGCTACAATGAGCAGTTCTTC.

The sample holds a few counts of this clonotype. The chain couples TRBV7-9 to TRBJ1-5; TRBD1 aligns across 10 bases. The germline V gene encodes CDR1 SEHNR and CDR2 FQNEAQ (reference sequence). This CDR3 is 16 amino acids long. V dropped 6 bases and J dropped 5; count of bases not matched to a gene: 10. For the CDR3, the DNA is TGTGCCAGCAGTTCCACAAGACAGGGGGCCGATCAGCCCCAGCATTTT. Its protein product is CASSSTRQGADQPQHF.

CDR3 coding DNA: TGTGCCAGCAGTTTAGTTTGGTTCGCTTCGGAGTTTGGCTACACCTTC. Translating it yields CASSLVWFASEFGYTF. The rearrangement joins TRBV12-3 or TRBV12-4 to TRBJ1-2, with no clear D. V lost 1 base, J lost 7 bases, and 19 bases lay in between. CDR3 length: 16 amino acids.

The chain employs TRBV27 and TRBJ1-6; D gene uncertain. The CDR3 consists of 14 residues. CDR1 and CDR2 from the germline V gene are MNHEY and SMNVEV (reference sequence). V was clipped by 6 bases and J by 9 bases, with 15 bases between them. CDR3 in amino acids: CASSRGRTFSPLHF. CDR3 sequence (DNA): TGTGCCAGCAGCCGAGGACGGACCTTTTCACCCCTCCACTTT.

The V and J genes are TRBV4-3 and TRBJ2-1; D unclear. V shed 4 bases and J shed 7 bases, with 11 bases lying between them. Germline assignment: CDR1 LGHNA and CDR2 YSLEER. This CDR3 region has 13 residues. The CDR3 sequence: CASSPTHINEQFF. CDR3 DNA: TGCGCCAGCAGCCCCACACATATTAATGAGCAGTTCTTC.

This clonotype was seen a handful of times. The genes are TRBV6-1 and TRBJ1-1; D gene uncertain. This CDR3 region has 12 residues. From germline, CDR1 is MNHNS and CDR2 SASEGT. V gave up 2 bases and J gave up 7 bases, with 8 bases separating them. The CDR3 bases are TGTGCCAGCAGTGAATGGGATGGTGAAGCTTTCTTT. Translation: CASSEWDGEAFF.

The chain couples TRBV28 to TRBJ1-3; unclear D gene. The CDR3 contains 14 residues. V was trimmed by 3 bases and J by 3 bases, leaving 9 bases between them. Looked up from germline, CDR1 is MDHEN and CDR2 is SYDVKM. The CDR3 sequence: CASSFVGYGNTIYF. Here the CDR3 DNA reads TGTGCCAGCAGTTTTGTGGGATATGGAAACACCATATATTTT.

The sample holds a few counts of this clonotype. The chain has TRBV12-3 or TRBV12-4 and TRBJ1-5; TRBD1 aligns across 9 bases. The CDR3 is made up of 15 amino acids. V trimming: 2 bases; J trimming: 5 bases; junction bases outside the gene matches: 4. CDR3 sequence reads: CASSLSTGGHQPQHF. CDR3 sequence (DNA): TGTGCCAGCAGTTTATCGACAGGGGGACATCAGCCCCAGCATTTT.

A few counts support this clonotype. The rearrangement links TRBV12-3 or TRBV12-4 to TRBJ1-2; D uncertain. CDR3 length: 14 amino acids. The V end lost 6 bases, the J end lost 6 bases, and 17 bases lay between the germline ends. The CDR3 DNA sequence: TGTGCCAGCAGCCCGGGAGGCTCCGGGGATGGCTACACCTTC. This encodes CASSPGGSGDGYTF.